This T cell receptor beta chain was identified in a study of T cells in localized non-small cell lung cancer. Overall study results and limits: Only one tumor region went through sequencing, so heterogeneity may still be there. Among the top 100 tumor clones, a median about 57 appeared in adjacent lung. Greater T cell density in blood accompanied longer overall survival.

Using immunoSEQ multiplex PCR, the repertoire was profiled, and TCRdb retains in-frame clones only, with some absent. The table records under 2,500 clones, roughly 26% of them present only once. About this clone: Its antigen is unknown.

This CDR3 contains 15 residues. Germline CDR1 reads SGHDN; CDR2 reads FVKESK. Germline trimming cut 4 bases from V and 4 bases from J; bases unmatched to any gene: 9. This TCR was sampled from a male donor aged 60 or older with stage II squamous cell lung carcinoma. The chain combines TRBV14 with TRBJ1-1; 7 nucleotides match TRBD1. Sequenced material: lung tumor tissue, taken before any cancer treatment. The CDR3 nucleotides are TGTGCCAGCAGCCCCTTTGGGCAGGGGGGCACTGAAGCTTTCTTT. This gives the protein CASSPFGQGGTEAFF.